This TCR beta chain was sequenced during a study of neurological immune-mediated disorders. The germline V gene encodes CDR1 SGDLS and CDR2 YYNGEE. The CDR3 length is 16 residues. The V gene lost 4 bases and the J gene lost 2 bases, with 17 bases spanning the gap. TCRdb re-called the 5' RACE reads through MiXCR, storing one row per CDR3 protein. The table shows roughly 50,000 distinct CDR3 sequences, with about a quarter occurring only once. The chain recombines TRBV9 with TRBJ2-3; a possible D gene is TRBD2 (6 bases). This receptor was obtained from a woman in her seventies in good health. The sequencing input was PBMCs. The CDR3 region is CASSSSGIAVTDTQYF. In nucleotides, the CDR3 is TGTGCCAGCAGCTCCTCTGGGATAGCGGTCACAGATACGCAGTATTTT.